These 15 T cell receptor beta chains originate from one sample sequenced in a study of graft-versus-host responses after intestinal transplantation. Antigen specificity for these receptors is unknown. Only in-frame clones appear in the TCRdb table, and some are missing; sequencing was by immunoSEQ multiplex PCR. This table holds about 120,000 clones, 85% to 95% found once. The sample in question was unstimulated CD4+ T cells sorted from spleen or lymph node cells, obtained before intestinal transplant. These receptors were taken from a human donor who received an intestinal transplant.

The chain links TRBV6-6 to TRBJ1-5; 9 bases map to TRBD1. The CDR3 runs to 13 residues. The ends lost 10 bases at V and 4 bases at J; junction bases unmatched: 5. The V gene's germline CDR1 is MNHNY and CDR2 SVGAGI (reference sequence). The CDR3 nucleotides are TGTGCCACCTCGGGACAGGGAAATCAGCCCCAGCATTTT. Encoded protein: CATSGQGNQPQHF.

This sequence joins TRBV28 and TRBJ2-7; 10 positions match TRBD2. Germline CDR1 is MDHEN and CDR2 is SYDVKM. This CDR3 is built from 15 residues. J was trimmed by 4 bases and V by 1 base; bases with no gene match: 4. CDR3 sequence (DNA): TGTGCCAGCAGTTTATTAACTAGCGGGGAATACGAGCAGTACTTC. It codes for CASSLLTSGEYEQYF.

The rearrangement joins TRBV5-6 to TRBJ1-1; D unclear. V was cut by 1 base and J by 4 bases, with 2 bases left in between. Germline loops: CDR1 SGHDT, CDR2 YYEEEE. The CDR3 totals 11 residues. As DNA, the CDR3 is TGTGCCAGCAGCTTGTTCACTGAAGCTTTCTTT. This gives the protein CASSLFTEAFF. The full variable domain, its missing parts supplied by reference TRBV5-6 and TRBJ1-1, is DAGVTQSPTHLIKTRGQQVTLRCSPKSGHDTVSWYQQALGQGPQFIFQYYEEEERQRGNFPDRFSGHQFPNYSSELNVNALLLGDSALYLCASSLFTEAFFGQGTRLTVV.

The chain joins TRBV9 to TRBJ2-1, with 9 positions matching TRBD2. The CDR3 runs to 15 residues. CDR1 is SGDLS and CDR2 is YYNGEE in the germline V gene. The J segment lost 4 bases and the V segment lost 2 bases, leaving 4 bases of the junction unmatched. The CDR3 nucleotides are TGTGCCAGCAGCGTCTCGAGCGGGGGGTACAATGAGCAGTTCTTC. Translated: CASSVSSGGYNEQFF.

The table lists this clone with a few counts. The chain links TRBV28 to TRBJ1-1, with 8 positions matching TRBD1. Germline lookup yields CDR1 MDHEN and CDR2 SYDVKM. This CDR3 comprises 11 residues. V lost 6 bases and J lost 11; bases outside the gene matches: 5. CDR3 loop: CASRRQGNAFF. The CDR3 DNA follows: TGTGCCAGCAGGAGACAGGGGAACGCTTTCTTT.

The rearrangement links TRBV27 to TRBJ2-3; the D gene is possibly TRBD2 (5 bases). Germline CDR1 is MNHEY and CDR2 is SMNVEV (reference sequence). The CDR3 has 18 amino acids. V lost 3 bases to trimming and J lost 0 bases, with 19 bases between them. The chain's CDR3 is CASSFRRRAASSTDTQYF. CDR3 DNA: TGTGCCAGCAGTTTCAGGCGGCGGGCAGCCTCTAGCACAGATACGCAGTATTTT.

This rearrangement joins TRBV6-5 to TRBJ1-1, with D uncertain. This CDR3 has 13 amino acids. Trimming cost V 1 base and J 10 bases, with 13 bases left between them. Germline assignment: CDR1 MNHEY and CDR2 SVGAGI. As DNA, the CDR3 is TGTGCCAGCAGTTACTACCCCCAGTCCCCAGCTTTCTTT. This translates into CASSYYPQSPAFF.

This chain links TRBV7-8 with TRBJ1-2; D is undetermined. CDR3 size: 17 residues. CDR1 is SGHVS, CDR2 FQNEAQ, per germline. Trimming cost V 1 base and J 2 bases, with 17 bases left between them. DNA for the CDR3: TGTGCCAGCAGCTTAGTACGCCCCGGGAGGGCCAACTATGGCTACACCTTC. This translates into CASSLVRPGRANYGYTF.

The J gene is TRBJ1-1, the V gene TRBV6-5; TRBD1 might be the D (5 bases). Germline V gene data show CDR1 as MNHEY and CDR2 as SVGAGI. The V and J ends lost 0 bases and 0 bases respectively, with 11 bases between them. This CDR3 region has 16 residues. CDR3 nucleotide sequence: TGTGCCAGCAGTTACTCGGGACCCACTATGAACACTGAAGCTTTCTTT. Its translation is CASSYSGPTMNTEAFF.

This clone was detected once. The chain is built from TRBV11-2 and TRBJ2-3; the match to TRBD2 covers 8 bases. Trimming at V came to 5 bases and at J to 2 bases, leaving 12 bases not matched to a gene. CDR1 is SGHAT, CDR2 FQNNGV, per germline. The CDR3 loop spans 17 amino acids. The CDR3 sequence is CASSIRASGRNTDTQYF. The CDR3, as DNA: TGTGCCAGCAGCATAAGGGCCAGCGGGAGAAACACAGATACGCAGTATTTT.

V gene TRBV5-1 combines with J gene TRBJ2-3; 9 bases are shared with TRBD2. The CDR3 covers 15 residues. The germline V gene has CDR1 SGHRS and CDR2 YFSETQ. Trimming took 0 bases from V and 2 from J; bases not matched to a gene: 1. CDR3 DNA sequence: TGCGCCAGCAGCTTGGCGGGACTAGCCACAGATACGCAGTATTTT. Translating gives CASSLAGLATDTQYF.

The V gene is TRBV7-3, the J gene TRBJ2-1; no clear D. The CDR3 runs 13 residues. Trimming took off 5 bases at V and 7 bases at J, with 12 bases between the two ends. Germline lookup yields CDR1 SGHTA and CDR2 FQGTGA. The CDR3 protein is CASSISGLNEQFF. CDR3 DNA: TGTGCCAGCAGCATATCCGGGCTAAATGAGCAGTTCTTC.

The V gene is TRBV27, the J gene TRBJ2-3; no definite D call. The V gene lost 5 bases and the J gene lost 6 bases, with 15 bases spanning the gap. From germline, CDR1 is MNHEY and CDR2 SMNVEV (reference sequence). CDR3 length: 14 amino acids. CDR3 bases: TGTGCCAGCAGTCCACGGGCATCCCGGGATACGCAGTATTTT. It codes for CASSPRASRDTQYF.

The rearrangement links TRBV7-9 to TRBJ2-3; 8 bases are a match to TRBD1. The CDR3 sequence is 14 residues long. Germline lookup yields CDR1 SEHNR and CDR2 FQNEAQ (reference sequence). Trimming cost V 8 bases and J 4 bases; bases outside gene matches: 8. CDR3 sequence (DNA): TGTGCCAGCGTTCTCAGGGGGCGCGCAGATACGCAGTATTTT. Translation gives CASVLRGRADTQYF.

The chain employs TRBV7-3 and TRBJ2-6, with 13 bases aligning to TRBD2. Germline-derived CDR1 and CDR2 are SGHTA and FQGTGA. The CDR3 is 19 amino acids. V trimming: 5 bases; J trimming: 2 bases; junction bases outside the gene matches: 9. CDR3 protein: CASSPRPGLAGAGANVLTF. CDR3 DNA: TGTGCCAGCAGCCCGAGGCCTGGACTAGCGGGAGCTGGGGCCAACGTCCTGACTTTC. The whole variable domain, remainder taken from reference TRBV7-3 and TRBJ2-6, is GAGVSQTPSNKVTEKGKYVELRCDPISGHTALYWYRQSLGQGPEFLIYFQGTGAADDSGLPNDRFFAVRPEGSVSTLKIQRTERGDSAVYLCASSPRPGLAGAGANVLTFGAGSRLTVL.